A selection of T cell receptor beta chains follows, all from one sample in a study of blood T cell repertoires in COVID-19. Clones were sequenced by immunoSEQ multiplex PCR, and TCRdb holds only the in-frame ones, with some missing. The sample comprises roughly 190,000 clones, 88% of which are singletons, and around 6% rests with the top ten. The sequenced sample consisted of peripheral blood. These receptors originate from a man between 35 and 55 years old with active or convalescent COVID-19. The CDR3 runs from the conserved cysteine through the conserved F or W. D genes are given only for firm matches. Size tells how often a clone was seen (once, few, many) or the class of an expanded clone, and some rows leave it out.

DNA: TGTGCCAGTAGTTTCTTTGCAGCAACTAATGAAAAACTGTTTTTT
CDR3: CASSFFAATNEKLFF
V: TRBV19
size: once
J: TRBJ1-4
D: NA

DNA: TGTGCCAGCACGGACAGGGACTATGGCTACACCTTC
CDR3: CASTDRDYGYTF
V: TRBV6-6
size: NA
J: TRBJ1-2
D: TRBD1

DNA: TGTGCCAGCAGCAGACAGGGGGCGAGCAACGAGCAGTACTTC
CDR3: CASSRQGASNEQYF
V: TRBV2
size: NA
J: TRBJ2-7
D: TRBD1

DNA: TGCGCCAGCAGCTCCGAATCTGGTCGAGGCGAGCAGTACTTC
CDR3: CASSSESGRGEQYF
V: TRBV5-1
size: NA
J: TRBJ2-7
D: NA

DNA: TGTGCCTGGAAACAAAGATCAGTCTACGAGCAGTACTTC
CDR3: CAWKQRSVYEQYF
V: TRBV30
size: NA
J: TRBJ2-7
D: NA

DNA: TGCGCCAGCAGACCTAGGACAGCGAACACCGGGGAGCTGTTTTTT
CDR3: CASRPRTANTGELFF
V: TRBV5-1
size: NA
J: TRBJ2-2
D: NA

DNA: TGTGCCAGCAGTTTCGTAGGACAGGGAAATTCACCCCTCCACTTT
CDR3: CASSFVGQGNSPLHF
V: TRBV27
size: NA
J: TRBJ1-6
D: TRBD1

DNA: TGTGCCACCAGTGATGCAGGTTTGGGTATGGATACGCAGTATTTT
CDR3: CATSDAGLGMDTQYF
V: TRBV24-1
size: NA
J: TRBJ2-3
D: NA

DNA: TGCGCCAGCAGCTTGGCTAGCACAGATACGCAGTATTTT
CDR3: CASSLASTDTQYF
V: TRBV5-1
size: NA
J: TRBJ2-3
D: NA

DNA: TGTGCCAGCTCACCACCCCAGGGGGCAAGAGGGAATTCACCCCTCCACTTT
CDR3: CASSPPQGARGNSPLHF
V: TRBV18
size: few
J: TRBJ1-6
D: TRBD1